This TCR beta chain comes out of a study of Ad26.COV2.S vaccination and SARS-CoV-2 variants. In the study overall: Each vaccinee took Ad26.COV2.S intramuscularly, once or twice 56 days apart. Findings and limits, study-wide: Following vaccination, spike-specific CD8+ and CD4+ T cell responses reportedly exhibited substantial breadth.

In regard to this clone: Its antigen remains unidentified.

CDR1 and CDR2 from the germline V gene are SGHRS and YFSETQ. This CDR3 has 16 residues. The junction had 14 bases not matched to a gene; V was cut back by 9 bases and J by 3 bases. The treatment: 15 to 20 received Ad26.COV2.S at low or high dose, single or two shots; about 5 received placebo; per-sample allocation not given. Sampling was performed 63 days after the first vaccine or placebo injection. TCRdb keeps only in-frame clones here, not all; method: immunoSEQ multiplex PCR. The table shows about 320,000 clones, with 86% occurring only once. The origin of this receptor is a person aged 18-60 years who received the Ad26.COV2.S COVID-19 vaccine or a placebo. The sample here was peripheral blood, taken in a trial of Ad26.COV2.S vaccine versus placebo. The chain is built from TRBV5-1 and TRBJ2-5; 10 nucleotides align to TRBD1. This chain's CDR3 is CATTPTGTGDKETQYF. The CDR3 nucleotides are TGCGCCACAACCCCTACCGGGACAGGGGATAAAGAGACCCAGTACTTC.